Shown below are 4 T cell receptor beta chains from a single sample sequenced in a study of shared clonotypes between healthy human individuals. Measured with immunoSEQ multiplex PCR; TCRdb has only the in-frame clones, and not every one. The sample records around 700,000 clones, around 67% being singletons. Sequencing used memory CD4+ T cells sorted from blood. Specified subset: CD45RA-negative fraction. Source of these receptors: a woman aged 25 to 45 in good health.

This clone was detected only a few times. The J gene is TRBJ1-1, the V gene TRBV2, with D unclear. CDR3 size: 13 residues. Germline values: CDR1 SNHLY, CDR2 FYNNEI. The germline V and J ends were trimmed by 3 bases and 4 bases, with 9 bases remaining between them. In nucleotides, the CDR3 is TGTGCCAGCAGTGAGGGCAGGCCCACTGAAGCTTTCTTT. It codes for CASSEGRPTEAFF.

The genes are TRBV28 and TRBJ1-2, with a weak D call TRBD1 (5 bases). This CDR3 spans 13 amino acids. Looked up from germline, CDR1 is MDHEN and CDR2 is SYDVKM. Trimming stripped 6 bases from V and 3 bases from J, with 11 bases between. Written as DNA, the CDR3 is TGTGCCAGCAGCCCAGACAGTGACTATGGCTACACCTTC. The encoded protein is CASSPDSDYGYTF.

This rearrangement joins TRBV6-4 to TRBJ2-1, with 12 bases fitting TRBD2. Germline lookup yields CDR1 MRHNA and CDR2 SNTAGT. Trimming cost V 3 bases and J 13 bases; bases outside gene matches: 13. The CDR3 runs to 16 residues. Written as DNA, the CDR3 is TGTGCCAGCAGTGAGGGACTAGCGGGCATACATCCCCGACAGTTCTTC. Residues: CASSEGLAGIHPRQFF.

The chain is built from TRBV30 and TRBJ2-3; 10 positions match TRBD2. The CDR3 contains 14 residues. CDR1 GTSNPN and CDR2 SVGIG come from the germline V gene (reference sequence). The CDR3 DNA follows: TGTGCGGCCAATAGCGGGGGGCACACAGATACGCAGTATTTT. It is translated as CAANSGGHTDTQYF.